The T cell receptor beta chain described here comes from a study of control samples from healthy donors and cancer patients. The germline V and J ends were trimmed by 9 bases and 5 bases, with 16 bases remaining between them. The CDR3 consists of 13 residues. TCRdb keeps only in-frame clones here, not all; method: immunoSEQ multiplex PCR. Of about 230,000 clones in the sample, approximately 80% were seen once. The chain combines TRBV12-3 or TRBV12-4 with TRBJ2-5; weak D call: TRBD1 (5 bases). This clonotype was sampled from a woman in her sixties with lung cancer. Material: PBMCs. The CDR3 nucleotides are TGTGCCAGTTCCTATTGGGGCGATGAGACCCAGTACTTC. As protein: CASSYWGDETQYF.